Below are 20 T cell receptor beta chains sequenced from a single sample in a study of blood T cell repertoires in COVID-19. Repertoires were generated with immunoSEQ multiplex PCR, while TCRdb's copy carries only in-frame clones and drops some. The sample yields some 190,000 clones, 81% seen once. What was sequenced was peripheral blood. These receptors were obtained from a woman aged 40 to 50 with COVID-19, enrolled during active disease.

This clone was seen a single time. Other DNA sequences of this sample code for an identical CDR3. The V and J genes are TRBV2 and TRBJ2-5; 7 bases are a match to TRBD2. Germline V CDR1 and CDR2: SNHLY, FYNNEI. The CDR3 sequence is 14 residues long. The V gene end was trimmed by 3 bases and the J gene end by 4 bases; junction bases not matched to a gene: 5. CDR3 region: CASSEVSGGETQYF. Here the CDR3 DNA reads TGTGCCAGCAGTGAGGTATCGGGGGGAGAGACCCAGTACTTC.

This clone was found once. The genes are TRBV6-2 or TRBV6-3 and TRBJ2-3; D is possibly TRBD2 (5 bases). Trimming shortened V by 2 bases and J by 2 bases, and 8 bases separated the two germline ends. CDR3 length equals 14 residues. CDR1 and CDR2 from the germline V gene are MNHEY and SVGEGT. In nucleotides, the CDR3 is TGTGCCAGCAGTTACGGGGAGACCACAGATACGCAGTATTTT. Amino acids: CASSYGETTDTQYF.

Points on this clone: At one end the junction does not follow the germline gene, possibly because of a read error. J is TRBJ2-1 and V is TRBV7-7, with 9 bases lining up with TRBD1. The CDR3 has 18 amino acids. Germline lookup yields CDR1 SSHAT and CDR2 FNYEAQ (reference sequence). The CDR3 protein is CASSLSPGTGTVGDEQFF. The CDR3 DNA sequence: TGTGCTAGCAGCTTAAGTCCCGGGACAGGGACCGTTGGCGATGAGCAGTTCTTC.

V is TRBV29-1 and J is TRBJ2-1; no definite D call. CDR1 SQVTM and CDR2 ANQGSEA come from the germline V gene. V was cut by 6 bases and J by 5 bases, with 17 bases left in between. The CDR3 has 14 amino acids. The CDR3 DNA is TGCAGCGTCGCCCATTTGAAAGTAGACAATGAGCAGTTCTTC. Amino acid sequence: CSVAHLKVDNEQFF.

The genes are TRBV25-1 and TRBJ2-1, with 8 bases lining up with TRBD1. V dropped 4 bases and J dropped 6; count of bases not matched to a gene: 17. Germline V gene sequence: CDR1 MGHDK, CDR2 SYGVNS. This CDR3 is built from 18 residues. The CDR3 DNA reads as TGTGCCAGCAGTGGGAGACAGGGGAGCGCGCGGAGGGGCAATGAGCAGTTCTTC. Its protein is CASSGRQGSARRGNEQFF. The full variable domain, its missing parts supplied by reference TRBV25-1 and TRBJ2-1, is EADIYQTPRYLVIGTGKKITLECSQTMGHDKMYWYQQDPGMELHLIHYSYGVNSTEKGDLSSESTVSRIRTEHFPLTLESARPSHTSQYLCASSGRQGSARRGNEQFFGPGTRLTVL.

There are a few counts of this clone. The chain joins TRBV5-1 to TRBJ1-1; D is unclear. CDR1 is SGHRS and CDR2 is YFSETQ in the germline V gene. The CDR3 spans 14 residues. V lost 4 bases and J lost 4, with 14 bases in between. CDR3 DNA: TGCGCCAGCAGCCTCCTGACACCGAGCACTGAAGCTTTCTTT. Protein sequence: CASSLLTPSTEAFF.

The chain is built from TRBV19 and TRBJ2-7; 12 bases are a match to TRBD1. With V trimmed by 2 bases and J by 4 bases, 3 bases remained unmatched. CDR1 LNHDA and CDR2 SQIVND come from the germline V gene (reference sequence). The CDR3 totals 15 residues. This CDR3 is CASSIWDRGQYEQYF. The DNA for the CDR3 is TGTGCCAGTAGTATATGGGACAGGGGGCAATACGAGCAGTACTTC.

This rearrangement joins TRBV14 to TRBJ2-1; 14 bases map to TRBD2. Germline V gives CDR1 SGHDN, CDR2 FVKESK. V gave up 4 bases and J gave up 9 bases; unmatched junction bases: 5. CDR3 length: 15 residues. CDR3: CASSPGLAGGFEQFF. DNA for the CDR3: TGTGCCAGCAGCCCCGGACTAGCGGGGGGTTTTGAGCAGTTCTTC.

The chain links TRBV7-6 to TRBJ2-7; 9 bases line up with TRBD1. The CDR3 length is 16 residues. Looked up from germline, CDR1 is SGHVS and CDR2 is FNYEAQ. The V gene end was trimmed by 5 bases and the J gene end by 3 bases; junction bases not matched to a gene: 11. The CDR3, as DNA: TGTGCCAGCAGCCGGGTGGCGGGACAGGGCGACTACGAGCAGTACTTC. It specifies CASSRVAGQGDYEQYF. The whole variable domain, remainder taken from reference TRBV7-6 and TRBJ2-7, is GAGVSQSPRYKVTKRGQDVALRCDPISGHVSLYWYRQALGQGPEFLTYFNYEAQQDKSGLPNDRFSAERPEGSISTLTIQRTEQRDSAMYRCASSRVAGQGDYEQYFGPGTRLTVT.

The rearrangement joins TRBV21-1 to TRBJ1-6; the DNA was not compared with TRBD1, the D call given in the table. TRBV21-1 is a documented pseudogene. The CDR3 covers 18 residues. Written as DNA, the CDR3 is TGTGCCAGCAGCCTCCCCGGCGGACAGGCCTCTTTTAATTCACCCCTCCACTTT. It translates to CASSLPGGQASFNSPLHF.

The rearrangement links TRBV21-1 to TRBJ2-1; no check of the table's D call, TRBD1, against the DNA was made. TRBV21-1 is designated a pseudogene. The length of the CDR3 is 15 residues. The CDR3 coding sequence is TGTGCCAGCAGCAGCCGGGACAGGGGGTGCGATGAGCAGTTCTTC. This codes for CASSSRDRGCDEQFF.

CDR3 protein: CASSPPGLLSGIQYF. Written as DNA, the CDR3 is TGTGCCAGCAGTCCCCCGGGACTCCTCTCAGGCATTCAGTACTTC. This chain links TRBV28 with TRBJ2-4, with D possibly matching TRBD2 (6 bases). Between the trimmed V and J ends, which lost 5 bases and 9 bases, there was a span of 20 bases. The length of the CDR3 is 15 residues. The germline V gene has CDR1 MDHEN and CDR2 SYDVKM.

The V call is TRBV3-1 (or the pseudogene TRBV3-2), the J call TRBJ1-1; D is perhaps TRBD1 (5 bases). Per the germline V gene, CDR1 is LGHDT and CDR2 is YNNKEL (reference sequence). This CDR3 region has 15 residues. Trimming removed 0 bases from V and 10 bases from J, with 18 bases in between. The CDR3 reads CASSQDPGGTGGAFF. CDR3 bases: TGTGCCAGCAGCCAAGATCCGGGTGGGACGGGAGGAGCTTTCTTT.

The chain recombines TRBV27 with TRBJ2-7, with no clear D. The V gene lost 2 bases and the J gene lost 3 bases, with 8 bases spanning the gap. Germline CDR1 MNHEY, CDR2 SMNVEV (reference sequence). This CDR3 has 13 residues. The CDR3 sequence: CASSLGEVYEQYF. CDR3 coding DNA: TGTGCCAGCAGTTTAGGTGAGGTCTACGAGCAGTACTTC.

V is TRBV7-8 and J is TRBJ2-5, with 8 bases that match TRBD2. The V and J ends lost 5 bases and 3 bases, in that order; junction bases with no gene match: 17. Germline CDR1 reads SGHVS; CDR2 reads FQNEAQ. The CDR3 totals 18 residues. This chain's CDR3 is CASSRRRLLAAIKETQYF. CDR3 sequence (DNA): TGTGCCAGCAGCAGACGCCGCTTACTAGCGGCTATCAAAGAGACCCAGTACTTC.

The chain uses TRBV4-1 and TRBJ2-3; possible D gene TRBD2, 6 bases. Germline CDR1 MGHRA, CDR2 YSYEKL. This CDR3 has 14 amino acids. V was shortened by 1 base and J by 3 bases, with 8 bases between the two germline ends. As DNA, the CDR3 is TGCGCCAGCAGCCAAGCGGGGGTGACAGATACGCAGTATTTT. It is translated as CASSQAGVTDTQYF.

The chain couples TRBV5-1 to TRBJ1-4; D is unclear. Trimming pared 1 base from V and 5 bases from J, leaving 6 bases between. The CDR3 is made up of 13 amino acids. The germline V gene has CDR1 SGHRS and CDR2 YFSETQ. This chain's CDR3 is CASSLIANEKLFF. The DNA of the CDR3 is TGCGCCAGCAGCTTGATAGCAAATGAAAAACTGTTTTTT.

This clone was detected only a few times. The rearrangement uses TRBV19 and TRBJ1-3; D unclear. V was pared by 6 bases and J by 3 bases, with 9 bases between. From germline, CDR1 is LNHDA and CDR2 SQIVND (reference sequence). This CDR3 spans 13 amino acids. CDR3 protein: CASSEISGNTIYF. The CDR3 DNA reads as TGTGCCAGTAGCGAAATCAGTGGAAACACCATATATTTT.

The rearrangement joins TRBV7-6 to TRBJ2-5; 9 bases fit TRBD2. Germline V gives CDR1 SGHVS, CDR2 FNYEAQ. This CDR3 comprises 17 residues. V dropped 4 bases and J dropped 4; count of bases not matched to a gene: 13. The CDR3 nucleotides read TGTGCCAGCAGCTCCCCCCGCGTAGCGGGAGTTCGAGAGACCCAGTACTTC. Protein: CASSSPRVAGVRETQYF.

This clone occurred once. The chain employs TRBV11-3 and TRBJ2-1, with 7 bases matching TRBD2. This CDR3 region has 16 residues. Germline V gene data show CDR1 as SGHNT and CDR2 as YENEEA. The V segment lost 0 bases and the J segment 4 bases; nucleotides outside the gene matches: 6. The DNA of the CDR3 is TGTGCCAGCAGCTTAGAGGCGGGAGCTGGATACAATGAGCAGTTCTTC. Encoded protein: CASSLEAGAGYNEQFF.